The clone carrying this TCR beta chain has just one count. Its antigen is as yet unknown. This specimen comes from a study of CD8+CD57+ T cells in acquired aplastic anemia. Study overall: Sorting CD4+ and CD8+ cells gave DNA averaging approximately 2.9 ug. Mean read depth for CD4+ cells from healthy donors was 9.5 million to 13 million.

Study-level points and caveats: No significant difference in CD8+ Simpson's diversity was found between patients and controls. About 28 sequences, all CD8+ CDR3, were shared between patients and controls.

V was trimmed by 3 bases and J by 1 base, leaving 9 bases between them. CDR1 is KGHSH and CDR2 is LQKENI in the germline V gene. CDR3 length: 15 residues. Template material for TCR beta VDJ and CDR3 profiling consisted of genomic DNA. TCRdb called the reads again in MiXCR, with one record for every CDR3 protein. The data contain 150,000 to 200,000 distinct CDR3 sequences, approximately 45% of them singletons. V gene TRBV18 combines with J gene TRBJ2-2; D possibly corresponds to TRBD1 (6 bases). Sequencing used sorted CD4+, CD8+, or CD8+CD57+ T cells (not recorded which) from PBMCs. This TCR derives from a human donor in good health. CDR3 coding DNA: TGTGCCAGCTCACCCCCGGGACAGAACACCGGGGAGCTGTTTTTT. It yields the protein CASSPPGQNTGELFF.